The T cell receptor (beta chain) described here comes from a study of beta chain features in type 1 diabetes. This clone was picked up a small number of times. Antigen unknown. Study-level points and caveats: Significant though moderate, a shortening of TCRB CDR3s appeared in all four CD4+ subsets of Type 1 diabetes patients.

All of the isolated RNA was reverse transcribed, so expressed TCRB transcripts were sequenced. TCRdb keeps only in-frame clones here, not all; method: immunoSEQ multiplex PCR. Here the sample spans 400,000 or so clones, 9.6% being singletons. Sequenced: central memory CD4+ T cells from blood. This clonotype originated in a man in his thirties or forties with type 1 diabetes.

CDR3 amino acids: CASSVGGVVTDTQYF. CDR3 bases: TGTGCCAGCAGCGTAGGGGGAGTTGTGACAGATACGCAGTATTTT. The chain couples TRBV9 to TRBJ2-3, with D possibly matching TRBD2 (5 bases). V was trimmed by 0 bases and J by 3 bases, leaving 11 bases between them. The germline V gene has CDR1 SGDLS and CDR2 YYNGEE. The CDR3 has 15 amino acids.